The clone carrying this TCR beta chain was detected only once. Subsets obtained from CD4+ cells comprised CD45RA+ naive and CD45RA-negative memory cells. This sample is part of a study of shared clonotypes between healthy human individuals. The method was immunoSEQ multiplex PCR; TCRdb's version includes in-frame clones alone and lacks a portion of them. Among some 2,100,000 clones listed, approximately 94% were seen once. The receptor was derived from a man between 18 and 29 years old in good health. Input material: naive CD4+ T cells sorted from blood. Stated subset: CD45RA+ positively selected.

DNA for the CDR3: TGTGCCATCAGTGAGTTTGAGGGGGATTCACCCCTCCACTTT. Amino acids: CAISEFEGDSPLHF. The chain couples TRBV10-3 to TRBJ1-6, with D maybe TRBD1 (6 bases). The ends were cut back, 1 base at V and 8 bases at J, with 9 bases in the middle. The CDR3 covers 14 residues. From germline, CDR1 is ENHRY and CDR2 SYGVKD.